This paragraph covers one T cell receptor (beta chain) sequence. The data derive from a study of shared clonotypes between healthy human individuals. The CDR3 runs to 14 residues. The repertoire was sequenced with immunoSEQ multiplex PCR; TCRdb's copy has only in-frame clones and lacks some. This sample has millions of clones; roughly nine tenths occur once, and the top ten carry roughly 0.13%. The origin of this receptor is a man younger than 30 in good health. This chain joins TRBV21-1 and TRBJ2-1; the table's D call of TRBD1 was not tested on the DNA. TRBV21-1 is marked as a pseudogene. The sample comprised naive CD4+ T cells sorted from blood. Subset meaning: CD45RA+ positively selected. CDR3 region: CARPGAIQGNEQFF. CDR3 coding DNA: TGTGCCAGGCCTGGGGCTATCCAGGGGAATGAGCAGTTCTTC.